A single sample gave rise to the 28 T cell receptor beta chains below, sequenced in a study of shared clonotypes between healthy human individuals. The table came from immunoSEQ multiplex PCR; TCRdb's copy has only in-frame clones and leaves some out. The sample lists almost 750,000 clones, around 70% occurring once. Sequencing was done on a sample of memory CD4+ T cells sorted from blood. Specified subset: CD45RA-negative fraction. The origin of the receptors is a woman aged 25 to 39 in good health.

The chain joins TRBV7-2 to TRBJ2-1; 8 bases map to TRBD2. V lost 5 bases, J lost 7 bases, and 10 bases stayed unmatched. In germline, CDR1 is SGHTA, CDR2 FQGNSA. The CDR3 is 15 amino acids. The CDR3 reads CASSVVAGSSNEQFF. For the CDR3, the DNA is TGTGCCAGCAGCGTGGTAGCGGGAAGCAGTAATGAGCAGTTCTTC. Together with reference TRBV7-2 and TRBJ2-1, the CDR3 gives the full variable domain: GAGVSQSPSNKVTEKGKDVELRCDPISGHTALYWYRQSLGQGLEFLIYFQGNSAPDKSGLPSDRFSAERTGGSVSTLTIQRTQQEDSAVYLCASSVVAGSSNEQFFGPGTRLTVL.

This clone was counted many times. In nucleotides, the CDR3 is TGCGCCAGCAGTCGACGGACTCCACGGGCGGAGACCCAGTACTTC. It translates to CASSRRTPRAETQYF. This chain uses TRBV10-1 with TRBJ2-5, with a tentative D call TRBD2 (5 bases). This CDR3 has 15 amino acids. Trimming removed 5 bases from V and 5 bases from J, with 18 bases in between. Germline V gene data show CDR1 as WNHNN and CDR2 as SYGVQD (reference sequence).

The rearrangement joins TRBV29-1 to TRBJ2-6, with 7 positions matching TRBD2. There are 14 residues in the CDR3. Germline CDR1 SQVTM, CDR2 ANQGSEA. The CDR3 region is CSGGDRSGANVLTF. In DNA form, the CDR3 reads TGCAGTGGGGGGGACCGCTCTGGGGCCAACGTCCTGACTTTC.

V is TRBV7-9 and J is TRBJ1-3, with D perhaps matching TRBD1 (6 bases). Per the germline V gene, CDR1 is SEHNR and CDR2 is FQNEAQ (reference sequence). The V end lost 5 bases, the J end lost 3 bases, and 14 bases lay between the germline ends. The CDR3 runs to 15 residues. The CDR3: CASSVQGGYGNTIYF. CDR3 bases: TGTGCCAGCAGCGTTCAAGGGGGTTATGGAAACACCATATATTTT.

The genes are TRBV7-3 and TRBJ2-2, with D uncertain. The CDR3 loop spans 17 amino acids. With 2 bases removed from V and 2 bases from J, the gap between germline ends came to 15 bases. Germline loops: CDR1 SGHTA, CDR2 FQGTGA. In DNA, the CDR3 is TGTGCCAGCAGCTTACGTTCGGGTGTGGGAAACACCGGGGAGCTGTTTTTT. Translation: CASSLRSGVGNTGELFF.

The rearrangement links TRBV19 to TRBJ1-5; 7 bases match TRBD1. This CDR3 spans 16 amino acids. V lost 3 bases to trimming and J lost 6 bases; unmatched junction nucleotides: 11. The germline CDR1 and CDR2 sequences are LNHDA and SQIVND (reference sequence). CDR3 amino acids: CASSIRVRGYSQPQHF. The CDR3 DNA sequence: TGTGCCAGTAGTATTCGTGTCAGGGGGTATAGTCAGCCCCAGCATTTT.

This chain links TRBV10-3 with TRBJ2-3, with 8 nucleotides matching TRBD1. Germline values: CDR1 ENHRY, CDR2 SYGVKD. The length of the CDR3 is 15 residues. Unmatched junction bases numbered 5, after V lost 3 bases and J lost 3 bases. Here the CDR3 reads CAISDQGARTDTQYF. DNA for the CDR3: TGTGCCATCAGTGACCAGGGGGCTAGGACAGATACGCAGTATTTT.

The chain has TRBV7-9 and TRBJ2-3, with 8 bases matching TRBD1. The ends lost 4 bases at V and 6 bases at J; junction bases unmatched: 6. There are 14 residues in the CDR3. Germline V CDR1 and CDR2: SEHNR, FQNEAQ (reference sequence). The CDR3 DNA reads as TGTGCCAGCAGCTACGACAGGGGCTGGGATACGCAGTATTTT. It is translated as CASSYDRGWDTQYF.

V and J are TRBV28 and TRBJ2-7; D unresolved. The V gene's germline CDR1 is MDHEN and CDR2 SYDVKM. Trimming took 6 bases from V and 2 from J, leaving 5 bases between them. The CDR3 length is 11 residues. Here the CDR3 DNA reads TGTGCCAGCAGAAGCACCTACGAGCAGTACTTC. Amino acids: CASRSTYEQYF.

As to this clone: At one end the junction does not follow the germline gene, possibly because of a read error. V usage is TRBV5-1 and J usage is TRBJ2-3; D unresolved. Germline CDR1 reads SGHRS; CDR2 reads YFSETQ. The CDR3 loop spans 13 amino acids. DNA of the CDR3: TGCGCCAGCAGCTTCCTTGACCCAGATAGGCAGTATTTT. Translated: CASSFLDPDRQYF.

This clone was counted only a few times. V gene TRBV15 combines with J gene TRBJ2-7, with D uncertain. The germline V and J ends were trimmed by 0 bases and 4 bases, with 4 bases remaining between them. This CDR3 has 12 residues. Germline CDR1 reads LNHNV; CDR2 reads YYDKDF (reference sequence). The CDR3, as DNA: TGTGCCACCAGCAGAGATGATTACGAGCAGTACTTC. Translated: CATSRDDYEQYF.

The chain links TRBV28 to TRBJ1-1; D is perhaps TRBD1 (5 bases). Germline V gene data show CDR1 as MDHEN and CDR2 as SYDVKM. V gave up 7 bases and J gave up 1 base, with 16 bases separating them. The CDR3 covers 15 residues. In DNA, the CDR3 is TGTGCCAGCAATCCCCCAGGGAGAGGGAACACTGAAGCTTTCTTT. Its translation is CASNPPGRGNTEAFF.

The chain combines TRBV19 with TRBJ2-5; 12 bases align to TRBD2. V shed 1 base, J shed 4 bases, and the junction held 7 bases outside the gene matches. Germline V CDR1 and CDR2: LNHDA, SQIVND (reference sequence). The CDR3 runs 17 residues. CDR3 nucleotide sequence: TGTGCCAGTAGTATAGGGAAGACTAGCGGGAGTGGAGAGACCCAGTACTTC. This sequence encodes CASSIGKTSGSGETQYF.

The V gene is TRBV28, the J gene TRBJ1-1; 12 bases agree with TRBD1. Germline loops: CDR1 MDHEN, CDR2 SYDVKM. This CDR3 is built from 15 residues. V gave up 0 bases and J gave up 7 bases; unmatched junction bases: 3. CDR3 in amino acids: CASSLWGQGAGEAFF. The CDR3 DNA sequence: TGTGCCAGCAGTTTATGGGGACAGGGGGCTGGTGAAGCTTTCTTT. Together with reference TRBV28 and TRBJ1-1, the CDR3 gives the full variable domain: DVKVTQSSRYLVKRTGEKVFLECVQDMDHENMFWYRQDPGLGLRLIYFSYDVKMKEKGDIPEGYSVSREKKERFSLILESASTNQTSMYLCASSLWGQGAGEAFFGQGTRLTVV.

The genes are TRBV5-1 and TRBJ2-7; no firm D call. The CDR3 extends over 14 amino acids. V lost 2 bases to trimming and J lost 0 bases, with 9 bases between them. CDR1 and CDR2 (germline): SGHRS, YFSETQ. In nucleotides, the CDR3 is TGCGCCAGCAGCTTCACGGTGACCTCCTACGAGCAGTACTTC. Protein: CASSFTVTSYEQYF.

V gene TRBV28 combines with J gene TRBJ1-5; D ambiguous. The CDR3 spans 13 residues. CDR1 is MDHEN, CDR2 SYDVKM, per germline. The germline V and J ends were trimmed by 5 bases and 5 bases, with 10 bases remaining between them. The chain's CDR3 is CASSKGYYQPQHF. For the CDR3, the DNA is TGTGCCAGCAGTAAAGGGTACTATCAGCCCCAGCATTTT.

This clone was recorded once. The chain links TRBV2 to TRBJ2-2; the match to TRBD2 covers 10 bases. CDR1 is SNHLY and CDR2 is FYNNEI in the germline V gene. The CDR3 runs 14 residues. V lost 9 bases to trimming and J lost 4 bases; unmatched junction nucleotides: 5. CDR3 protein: CASSGLAATGELFF. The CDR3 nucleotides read TGTGCCAGTTCAGGACTAGCGGCCACCGGGGAGCTGTTTTTT. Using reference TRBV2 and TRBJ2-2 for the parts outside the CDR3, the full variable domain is EPEVTQTPSHQVTQMGQEVILRCVPISNHLYFYWYRQILGQKVEFLVSFYNNEISEKSEIFDDQFSVERPDGSNFTLKIRSTKLEDSAMYFCASSGLAATGELFFGEGSRLTVL.

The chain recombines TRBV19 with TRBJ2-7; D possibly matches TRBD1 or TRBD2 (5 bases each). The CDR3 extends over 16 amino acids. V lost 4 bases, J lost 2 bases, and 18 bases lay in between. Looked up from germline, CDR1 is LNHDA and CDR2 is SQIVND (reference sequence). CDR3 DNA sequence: TGTGCCAGTAGTAACTCCGGGACGGGCTCCCCCTACGAGCAGTACTTC. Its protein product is CASSNSGTGSPYEQYF.

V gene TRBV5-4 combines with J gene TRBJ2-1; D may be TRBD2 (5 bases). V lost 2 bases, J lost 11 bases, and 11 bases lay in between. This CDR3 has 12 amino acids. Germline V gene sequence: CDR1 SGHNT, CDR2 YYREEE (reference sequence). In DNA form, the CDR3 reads TGTGCCAGCAGCTTAGAGGGAATTAAGCAGTTCTTC. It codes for CASSLEGIKQFF.

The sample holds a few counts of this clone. CDR3 nucleotide sequence: TGCGCCAGCAGGTTGGGGACAGGACCGTACAATGAGCAGTTCTTC. Its protein product is CASRLGTGPYNEQFF. The chain couples TRBV4-1 to TRBJ2-1; 8 bases agree with TRBD1. The germline CDR1 and CDR2 sequences are MGHRA and YSYEKL. Trimming removed 6 bases from V and 4 bases from J; junction bases left unmatched: 8. CDR3 length equals 15 residues.

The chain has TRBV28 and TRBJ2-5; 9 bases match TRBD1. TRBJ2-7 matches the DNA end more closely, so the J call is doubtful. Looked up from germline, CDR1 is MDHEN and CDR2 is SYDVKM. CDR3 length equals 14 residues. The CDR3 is CASRADRGLFEQYF. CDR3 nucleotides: TGTGCCAGCAGAGCTGACAGGGGGTTATTCGAGCAGTACTTC.

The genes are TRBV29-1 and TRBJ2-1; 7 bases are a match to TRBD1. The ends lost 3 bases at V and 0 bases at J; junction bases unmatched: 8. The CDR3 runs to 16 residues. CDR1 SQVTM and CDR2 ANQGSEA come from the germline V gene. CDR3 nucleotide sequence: TGCAGCGTTGACCCACCCAGGGGGAGCTCCTACAATGAGCAGTTCTTC. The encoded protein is CSVDPPRGSSYNEQFF.

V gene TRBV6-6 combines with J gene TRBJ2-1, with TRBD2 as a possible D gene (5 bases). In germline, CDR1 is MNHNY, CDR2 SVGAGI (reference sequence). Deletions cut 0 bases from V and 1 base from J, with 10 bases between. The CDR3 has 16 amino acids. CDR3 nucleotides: TGTGCCAGCAGTTACTCGGCTAGCCAATCCTACAATGAGCAGTTCTTC. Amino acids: CASSYSASQSYNEQFF.

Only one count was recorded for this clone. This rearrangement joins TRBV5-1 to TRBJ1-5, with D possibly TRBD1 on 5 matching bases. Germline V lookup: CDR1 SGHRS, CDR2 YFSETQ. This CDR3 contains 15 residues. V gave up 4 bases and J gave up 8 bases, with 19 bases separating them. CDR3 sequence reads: CASSKTVFTRKPQHF. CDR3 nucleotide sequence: TGCGCCAGCAGCAAGACAGTATTCACCAGAAAGCCCCAGCATTTT.

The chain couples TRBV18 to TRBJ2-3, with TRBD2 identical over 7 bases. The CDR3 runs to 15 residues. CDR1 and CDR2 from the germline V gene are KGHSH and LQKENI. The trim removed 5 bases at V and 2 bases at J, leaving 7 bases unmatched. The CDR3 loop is CASSEAGLVTDTQYF. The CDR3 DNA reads TGTGCCAGCTCAGAAGCGGGATTAGTCACAGATACGCAGTATTTT.

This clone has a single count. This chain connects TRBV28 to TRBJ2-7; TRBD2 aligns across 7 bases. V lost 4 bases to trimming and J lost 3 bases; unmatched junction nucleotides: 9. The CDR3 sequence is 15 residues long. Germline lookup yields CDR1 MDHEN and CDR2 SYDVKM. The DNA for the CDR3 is TGTGCCAGCAGTTCACATACGTGGGAGGGCTACGAGCAGTACTTC. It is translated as CASSSHTWEGYEQYF.

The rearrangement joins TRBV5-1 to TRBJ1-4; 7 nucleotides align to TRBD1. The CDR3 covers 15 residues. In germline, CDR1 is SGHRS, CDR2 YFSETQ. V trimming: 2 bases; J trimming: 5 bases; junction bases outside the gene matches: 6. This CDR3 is CASSLRGGQNEKLFF. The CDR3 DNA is TGCGCCAGCAGCTTACGAGGGGGCCAAAATGAAAAACTGTTTTTT.

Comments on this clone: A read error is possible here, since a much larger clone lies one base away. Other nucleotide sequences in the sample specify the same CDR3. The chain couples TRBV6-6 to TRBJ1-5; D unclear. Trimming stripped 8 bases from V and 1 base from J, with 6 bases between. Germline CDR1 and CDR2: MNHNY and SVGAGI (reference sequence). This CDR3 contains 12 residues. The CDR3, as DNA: TGTGCCAGCGGGAGGAGCAATCAGCCCCAGCATTTT. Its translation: CASGRSNQPQHF.